This T cell receptor (beta chain) was profiled in a study of shared clonotypes between healthy human individuals. Across the study: Three plates were used per donor for CD4 naive, three for CD4 memory, two for CD8 naive and one for CD8 memory.

Profiled with immunoSEQ multiplex PCR; TCRdb holds only in-frame clones, not every one. The data hold approximately 2.1 million clones, with 93% observed a single time. Concerning this clone itself: Its antigen is still unknown.

The CDR3 length is 14 residues. Per germline, CDR1 SEHNR and CDR2 FQNEAQ (reference sequence). V shed 5 bases and J shed 1 base, with 11 bases lying between them. Study results and caveats: Genetic and exposure-history diversity was limited by the few donors.

Sample: naive CD4+ T cells from PBMCs. Noted subset: CD45RA+ positively selected. The sequence was obtained from a man aged 18 to 35 in good health. Some clones in this sample may be carry-over from other donors' samples. The chain has TRBV7-9 and TRBJ1-1; possibly TRBD1 for D (5 bases). The CDR3 sequence is CASSRMGTNTEAFF. The DNA for the CDR3 is TGTGCCAGCAGCCGAATGGGGACGAACACTGAAGCTTTCTTT.